This T cell receptor (beta chain) was retrieved from a study of PD-L1 blockade in urothelial cancer. Looking at the study overall: Individuals in the cohort had been given 0 to 3 earlier chemotherapy regimens. Blood drawn 3 weeks (second dose) and 6 weeks after treatment start was analyzed. Across blood samples, T cells had a median count of approximately 140,000.

For each patient, 1 to 8 samples were obtained, pretreatment and on-treatment. CDR3 length equals 11 residues. With 7 bases removed from V and 5 bases from J, the gap between germline ends came to 12 bases. Per germline, CDR1 GTSNPN and CDR2 SVGIG (reference sequence). Clones were sequenced by immunoSEQ multiplex PCR, and TCRdb holds only the in-frame ones, with some missing. The top ten clones hold under 4.5% of a sample with about 32,000 clones, approximately 87% of them seen once. Sequences were derived from PBMCs, sampled around atezolizumab (anti-PD-L1) treatment. This clonotype was obtained from a man aged 45-60 years with urothelial cancer. This chain uses TRBV30 with TRBJ2-7; weak D call: TRBD1 (5 bases). DNA for the CDR3: TGTGCCTACAGGCTTGGCAACGAGCAGTACTTC. It specifies CAYRLGNEQYF.